Listed here are 7 T cell receptor beta chains from one sample, sequenced in a study of human T cells and chemical hapten exposure (dated by TCRdb to about 2021). Library method: RACE. The sequencer listed for this sample is NextSeq 500. TCRdb reprocessing: public reads trimmed at Q25 with fastp, clones called with MiXCR, in-frame beta chains kept. Duplicate CDR3 protein sequences are folded into a single record with the most common DNA and genes. Recorded for this sample are over 95,000 distinct CDR3 sequences; 12% of them occurred a single time. The ten most abundant clones make up less than 2.5% of the sample. Explained via the paper, the time point label denotes: patch test 1, 2 weeks after DPC sensitization. The treatment or condition tag for this specimen amounts to: therapeutic diphenylcyclopropenone sensitization with weekly scalp DPC. The material sequenced was whole blood, taken in connection with sensitization to the hapten diphenylcyclopropenone (DPC). The receptor set was obtained from a woman in her thirties or forties with alopecia areata. Some clones in this sample may be carry-over from other donors' samples.

The V call is TRBV11-3, the J call TRBJ2-2, with TRBD2 identical over 10 bases. Germline CDR1 reads SGHNT; CDR2 reads YENEEA. The CDR3 has 20 residues. V lost 1 base and J lost 5; bases outside the gene matches: 16. The CDR3: CASSLAGRGLAMWTTGELFF. As DNA, the CDR3 is TGTGCCAGCAGCTTAGCGGGGCGGGGACTAGCGATGTGGACAACCGGGGAGCTGTTTTTT.

The table lists this clonotype with many counts. This rearrangement joins TRBV7-2 to TRBJ2-5; 9 bases fit TRBD1. Germline V gives CDR1 SGHTA, CDR2 FQGNSA. The CDR3 has 17 residues. J lost 0 bases, V lost 6 bases, and 11 bases had no gene match. CDR3 nucleotide sequence: TGTGCCAGCAGATCGGGACAGGGTTTATCGTACCAAGAGACCCAGTACTTC. As protein: CASRSGQGLSYQETQYF.

This clonotype was seen repeatedly, ten times or more. The rearrangement uses TRBV5-6 and TRBJ2-7, with D uncertain. CDR1 SGHDT and CDR2 YYEEEE come from the germline V gene. The CDR3 loop spans 16 amino acids. The ends were cut back, 4 bases at V and 0 bases at J, with 17 bases in the middle. CDR3 coding DNA: TGTGCCAGCAGCCAAGAGGACGGTCAGAGCTCCTACGAGCAGTACTTC. Encoded protein: CASSQEDGQSSYEQYF.

The chain couples TRBV28 to TRBJ2-3; 10 bases fit TRBD1. Germline V lookup: CDR1 MDHEN, CDR2 SYDVKM. Trimming took 8 bases from V and 3 from J; bases not matched to a gene: 8. The CDR3 length is 15 residues. As DNA, the CDR3 is TGTGCCAGCGGTCTCGCGGGACAGGGGACAGATACGCAGTATTTT. Amino acids: CASGLAGQGTDTQYF. The variable domain in full, completed from reference TRBV28 and TRBJ2-3, reads DVKVTQSSRYLVKRTGEKVFLECVQDMDHENMFWYRQDPGLGLRLIYFSYDVKMKEKGDIPEGYSVSREKKERFSLILESASTNQTSMYLCASGLAGQGTDTQYFGPGTRLTVL.

This sequence joins TRBV28 and TRBJ1-5, with TRBD1 identical over 12 bases. The CDR3 has 16 amino acids. V dropped 5 bases and J dropped 7; count of bases not matched to a gene: 9. Germline V gene lookup returns CDR1 MDHEN and CDR2 SYDVKM. Written as DNA, the CDR3 is TGTGCCAGCAGTCAACCCGGGACAGGGGGCGGGCAGCCCCAGCATTTT. Residues: CASSQPGTGGGQPQHF.

There are a few counts of this clonotype. The chain is built from TRBV30 and TRBJ1-4; D uncertain. The CDR3 totals 11 residues. The V and J ends lost 3 bases and 11 bases respectively, with 10 bases between them. Germline lookup yields CDR1 GTSNPN and CDR2 SVGIG (reference sequence). CDR3 sequence (DNA): TGTGCCTGGAGAGGACTTGGGAAACTGTTTTTT. It yields the protein CAWRGLGKLFF.

This sequence joins TRBV9 and TRBJ2-7; 10 bases align to TRBD2. Germline V CDR1 and CDR2: SGDLS, YYNGEE. The junction had 4 bases not matched to a gene; V was cut back by 0 bases and J by 4 bases. The CDR3 runs 15 residues. CDR3 amino acids: CASSVDPAGGYEQYF. The CDR3 DNA reads as TGTGCCAGCAGCGTAGATCCAGCGGGAGGGTACGAGCAGTACTTC.